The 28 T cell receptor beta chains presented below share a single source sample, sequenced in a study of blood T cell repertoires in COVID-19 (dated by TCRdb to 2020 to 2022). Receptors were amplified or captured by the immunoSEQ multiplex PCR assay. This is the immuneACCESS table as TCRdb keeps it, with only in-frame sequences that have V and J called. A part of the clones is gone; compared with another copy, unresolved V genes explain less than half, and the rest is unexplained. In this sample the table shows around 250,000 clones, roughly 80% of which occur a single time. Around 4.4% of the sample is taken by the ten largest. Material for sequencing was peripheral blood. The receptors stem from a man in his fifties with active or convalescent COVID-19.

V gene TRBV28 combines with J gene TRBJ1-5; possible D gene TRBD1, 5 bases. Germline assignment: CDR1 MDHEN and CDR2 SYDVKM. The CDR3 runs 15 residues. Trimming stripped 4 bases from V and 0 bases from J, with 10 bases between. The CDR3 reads CASSSQVDSNQPQHF. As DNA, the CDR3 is TGTGCCAGCAGTTCACAGGTGGATAGCAATCAGCCCCAGCATTTT.

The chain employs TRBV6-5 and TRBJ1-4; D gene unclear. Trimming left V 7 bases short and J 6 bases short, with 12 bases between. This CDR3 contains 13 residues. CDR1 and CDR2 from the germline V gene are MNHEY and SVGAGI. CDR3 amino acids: CASMEVSYEKLFF. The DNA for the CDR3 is TGTGCCAGCATGGAGGTTTCGTATGAAAAACTGTTTTTT.

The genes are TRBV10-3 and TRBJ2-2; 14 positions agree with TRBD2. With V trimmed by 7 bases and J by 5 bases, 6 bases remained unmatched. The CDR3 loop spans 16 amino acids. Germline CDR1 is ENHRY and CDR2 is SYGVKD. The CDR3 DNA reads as TGTGCCATCACCCTTTGGACTAGCGGGGGGACCGGGGAGCTGTTTTTT. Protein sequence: CAITLWTSGGTGELFF.

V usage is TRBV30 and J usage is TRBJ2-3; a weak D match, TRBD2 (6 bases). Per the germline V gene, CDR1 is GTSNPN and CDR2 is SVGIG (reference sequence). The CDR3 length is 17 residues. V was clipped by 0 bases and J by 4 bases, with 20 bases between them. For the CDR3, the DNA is TGTGCCTGGAGTGTACTTTGGTCCCGGGGGAGAGCAGATACGCAGTATTTT. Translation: CAWSVLWSRGRADTQYF.

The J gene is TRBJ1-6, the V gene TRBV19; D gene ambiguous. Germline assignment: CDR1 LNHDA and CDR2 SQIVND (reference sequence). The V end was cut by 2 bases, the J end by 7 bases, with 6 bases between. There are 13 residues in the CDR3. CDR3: CASSIYVNSPLHF. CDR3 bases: TGTGCCAGTAGTATATATGTGAATTCACCCCTCCACTTT.

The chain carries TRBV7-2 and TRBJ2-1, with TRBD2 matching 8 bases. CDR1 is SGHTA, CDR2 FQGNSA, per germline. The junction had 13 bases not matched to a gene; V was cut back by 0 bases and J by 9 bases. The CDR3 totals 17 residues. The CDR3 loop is CASSLALMGLVGGEQFF. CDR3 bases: TGTGCCAGCAGCTTAGCGCTTATGGGACTAGTGGGGGGTGAGCAGTTCTTC.

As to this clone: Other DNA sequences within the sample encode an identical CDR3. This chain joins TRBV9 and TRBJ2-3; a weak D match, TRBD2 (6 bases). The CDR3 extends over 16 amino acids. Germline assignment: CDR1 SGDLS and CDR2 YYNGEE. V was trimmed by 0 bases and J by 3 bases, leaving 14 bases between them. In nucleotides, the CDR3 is TGTGCCAGCAGCGTAGAGGTGGGGGGTTTTACAGATACGCAGTATTTT. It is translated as CASSVEVGGFTDTQYF.

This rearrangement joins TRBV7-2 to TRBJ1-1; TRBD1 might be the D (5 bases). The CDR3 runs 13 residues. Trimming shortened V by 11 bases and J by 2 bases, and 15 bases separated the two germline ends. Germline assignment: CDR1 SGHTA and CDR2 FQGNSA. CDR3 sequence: CALERQTNTEAFF. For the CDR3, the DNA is TGTGCCCTAGAACGACAGACCAACACTGAAGCTTTCTTT.

CDR3 amino acids: CASSPRDWDNEQFF. DNA of the CDR3: TGCGCCAGCAGCCCCCGGGACTGGGACAATGAGCAGTTCTTC. The chain employs TRBV4-1 and TRBJ2-1; possibly TRBD2 for D (6 bases). The CDR3 totals 14 residues. Deletions cut 4 bases from V and 5 bases from J, with 12 bases between. Germline V lookup: CDR1 MGHRA, CDR2 YSYEKL.

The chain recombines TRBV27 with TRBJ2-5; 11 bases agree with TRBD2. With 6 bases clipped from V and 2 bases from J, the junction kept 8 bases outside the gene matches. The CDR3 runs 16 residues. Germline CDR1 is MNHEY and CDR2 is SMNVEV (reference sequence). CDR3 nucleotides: TGTGCCAGCAGGAGAAAAGGGACTAGCGGACAAGAGACCCAGTACTTC. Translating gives CASRRKGTSGQETQYF.

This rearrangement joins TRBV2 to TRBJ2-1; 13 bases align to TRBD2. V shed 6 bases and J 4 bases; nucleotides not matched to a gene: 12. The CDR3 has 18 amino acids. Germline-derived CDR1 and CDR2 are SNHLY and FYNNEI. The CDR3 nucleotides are TGTGCCAGCAGAATAGGACTAGCGGGGGCCCTAACATACAATGAGCAGTTCTTC. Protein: CASRIGLAGALTYNEQFF.

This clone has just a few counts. CDR3 sequence reads: CASMHRALDTLHF. The CDR3 DNA follows: TGCGCCAGCATGCACAGGGCCCTTGACACCCTCCACTTT. The chain couples TRBV23-1 to TRBJ1-6, with a weak D call TRBD1 (6 bases). TRBV23-1 is an open reading frame, and its role is uncertain. This CDR3 comprises 13 residues. V was cut by 7 bases and J by 14 bases, with 18 bases left in between.

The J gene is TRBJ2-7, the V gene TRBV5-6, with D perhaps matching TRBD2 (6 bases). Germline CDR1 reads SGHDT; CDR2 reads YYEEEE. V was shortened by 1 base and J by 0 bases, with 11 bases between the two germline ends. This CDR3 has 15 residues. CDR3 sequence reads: CASSLPGGTSYEQYF. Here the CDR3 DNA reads TGTGCCAGCAGCTTGCCTGGGGGGACCTCCTACGAGCAGTACTTC. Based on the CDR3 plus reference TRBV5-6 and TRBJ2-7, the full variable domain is DAGVTQSPTHLIKTRGQQVTLRCSPKSGHDTVSWYQQALGQGPQFIFQYYEEEERQRGNFPDRFSGHQFPNYSSELNVNALLLGDSALYLCASSLPGGTSYEQYFGPGTRLTVT.

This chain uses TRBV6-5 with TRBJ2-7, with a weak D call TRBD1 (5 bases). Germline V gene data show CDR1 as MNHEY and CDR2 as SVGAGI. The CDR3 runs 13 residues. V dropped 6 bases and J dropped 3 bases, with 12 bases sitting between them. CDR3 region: CASRRNTGYEQYF. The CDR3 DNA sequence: TGTGCCAGCAGACGAAATACAGGCTACGAGCAGTACTTC.

The DNA for the CDR3 is TGCGCCAGCAGGACAGCTGCAACTAATGAAAAACTGTTTTTT. It specifies CASRTAATNEKLFF. The chain links TRBV10-2 to TRBJ1-4; TRBD1 might be the D (5 bases). The V end lost 6 bases, the J end lost 0 bases, and 8 bases lay between the germline ends. Germline lookup yields CDR1 WSHSY and CDR2 SAAADI. The CDR3 runs to 14 residues.

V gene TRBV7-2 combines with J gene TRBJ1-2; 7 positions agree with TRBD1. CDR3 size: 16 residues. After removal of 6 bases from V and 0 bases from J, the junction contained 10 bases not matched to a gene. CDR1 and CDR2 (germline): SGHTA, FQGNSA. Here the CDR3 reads CASRGRTGLTNYGYTF. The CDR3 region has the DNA TGTGCCAGCAGGGGGCGGACAGGACTCACTAACTATGGCTACACCTTC.

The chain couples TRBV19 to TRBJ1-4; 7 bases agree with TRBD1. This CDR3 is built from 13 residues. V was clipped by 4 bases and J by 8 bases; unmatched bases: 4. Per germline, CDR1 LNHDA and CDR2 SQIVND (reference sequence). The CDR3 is CASSRTGEEKLFF. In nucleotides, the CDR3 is TGTGCCAGTAGTAGGACAGGAGAAGAAAAACTGTTTTTT.

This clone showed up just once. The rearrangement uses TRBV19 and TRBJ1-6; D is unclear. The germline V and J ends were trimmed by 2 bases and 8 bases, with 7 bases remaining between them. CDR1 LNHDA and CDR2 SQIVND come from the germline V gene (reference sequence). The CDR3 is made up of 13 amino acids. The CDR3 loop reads CASSINSYSPLHF. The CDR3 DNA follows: TGTGCCAGTAGTATAAACAGCTATTCACCCCTCCACTTT. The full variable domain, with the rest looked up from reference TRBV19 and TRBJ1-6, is DGGITQSPKYLFRKEGQNVTLSCEQNLNHDAMYWYRQDPGQGLRLIYYSQIVNDFQKGDIAEGYSVSREKKESFPLTVTSAQKNPTAFYLCASSINSYSPLHFGNGTRLTVT.

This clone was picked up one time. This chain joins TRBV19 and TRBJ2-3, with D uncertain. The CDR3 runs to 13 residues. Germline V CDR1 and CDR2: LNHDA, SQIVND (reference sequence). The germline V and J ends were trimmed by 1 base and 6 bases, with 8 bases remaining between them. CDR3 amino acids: CASSIVLRDTQYF. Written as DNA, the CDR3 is TGTGCCAGTAGTATAGTTTTGAGGGATACGCAGTATTTT.

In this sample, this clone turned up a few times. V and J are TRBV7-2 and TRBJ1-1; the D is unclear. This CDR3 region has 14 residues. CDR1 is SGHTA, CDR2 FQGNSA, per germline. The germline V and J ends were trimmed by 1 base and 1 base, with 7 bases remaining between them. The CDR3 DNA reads TGTGCCAGCAGCTTAGGTAAATCGAACACTGAAGCTTTCTTT. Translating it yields CASSLGKSNTEAFF. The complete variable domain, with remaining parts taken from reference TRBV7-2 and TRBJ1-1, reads GAGVSQSPSNKVTEKGKDVELRCDPISGHTALYWYRQSLGQGLEFLIYFQGNSAPDKSGLPSDRFSAERTGGSVSTLTIQRTQQEDSAVYLCASSLGKSNTEAFFGQGTRLTVV.

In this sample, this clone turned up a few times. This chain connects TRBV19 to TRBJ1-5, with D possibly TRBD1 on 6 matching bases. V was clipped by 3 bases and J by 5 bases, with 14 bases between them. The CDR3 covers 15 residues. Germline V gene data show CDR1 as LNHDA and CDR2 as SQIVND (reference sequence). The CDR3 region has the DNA TGTGCCAGTAGTATCAGGGGAGATGTGGATCAGCCCCAGCATTTT. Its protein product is CASSIRGDVDQPQHF.

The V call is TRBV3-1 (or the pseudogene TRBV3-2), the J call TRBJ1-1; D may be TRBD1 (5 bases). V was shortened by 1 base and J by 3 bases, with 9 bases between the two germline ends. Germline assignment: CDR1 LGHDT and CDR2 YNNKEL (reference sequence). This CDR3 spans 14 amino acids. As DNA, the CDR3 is TGTGCCAGCAGCCAAGGACCGACAGACACTGAAGCTTTCTTT. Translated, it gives CASSQGPTDTEAFF.

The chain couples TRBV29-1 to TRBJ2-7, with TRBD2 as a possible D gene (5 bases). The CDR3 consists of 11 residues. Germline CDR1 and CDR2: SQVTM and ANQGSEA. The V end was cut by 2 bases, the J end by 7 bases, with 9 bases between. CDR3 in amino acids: CSVESRREQYF. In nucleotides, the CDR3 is TGCAGCGTTGAAAGCAGGAGGGAGCAGTACTTC.

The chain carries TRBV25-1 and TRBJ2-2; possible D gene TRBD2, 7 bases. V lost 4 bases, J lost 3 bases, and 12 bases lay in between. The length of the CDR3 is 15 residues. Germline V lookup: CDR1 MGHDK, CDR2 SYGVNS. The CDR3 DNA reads TGTGCCAGCAGTGTACCGGGGGGCCACACCGGGGAGCTGTTTTTT. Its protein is CASSVPGGHTGELFF.

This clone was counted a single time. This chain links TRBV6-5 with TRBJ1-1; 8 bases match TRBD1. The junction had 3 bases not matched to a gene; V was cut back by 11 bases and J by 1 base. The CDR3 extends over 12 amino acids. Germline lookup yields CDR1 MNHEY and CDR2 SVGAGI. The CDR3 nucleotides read TGTGCCGCAGACAGGGGGAACACTGAAGCTTTCTTT. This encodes CAADRGNTEAFF.

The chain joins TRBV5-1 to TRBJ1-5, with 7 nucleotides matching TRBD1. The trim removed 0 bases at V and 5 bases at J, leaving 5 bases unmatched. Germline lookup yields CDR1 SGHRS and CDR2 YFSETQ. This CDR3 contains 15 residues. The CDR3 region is CASSLEGGADQPQHF. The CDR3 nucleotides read TGCGCCAGCAGCTTGGAAGGGGGCGCAGATCAGCCCCAGCATTTT.

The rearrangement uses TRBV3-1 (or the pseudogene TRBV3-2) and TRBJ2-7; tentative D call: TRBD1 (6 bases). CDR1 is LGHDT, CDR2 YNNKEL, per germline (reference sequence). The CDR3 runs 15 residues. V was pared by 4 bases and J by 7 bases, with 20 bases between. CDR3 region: CASSPYRATGGEQYF. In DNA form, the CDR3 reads TGTGCCAGCAGCCCTTACAGGGCAACGGGCGGGGAGCAGTACTTC.

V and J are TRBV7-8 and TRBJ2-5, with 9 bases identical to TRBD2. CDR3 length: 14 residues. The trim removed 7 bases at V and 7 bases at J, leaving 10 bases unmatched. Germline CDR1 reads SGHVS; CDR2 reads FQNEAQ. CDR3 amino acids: CASTLAGPKGTQYF. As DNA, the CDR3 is TGTGCCAGCACCCTAGCGGGGCCGAAGGGGACCCAGTACTTC.